The count of the clone carrying this T cell receptor beta chain is one. What it binds is not known. The germline CDR1 and CDR2 sequences are LGHNA and YSLEER. The CDR3 is made up of 19 amino acids. The ends lost 0 bases at V and 3 bases at J; junction bases unmatched: 13. The sample is drawn from a study of OX40 agonist ivuxolimab in advanced cancers. At the level of the study: In this cohort, patients received ivuxolimab, an agonistic anti-OX40 (CD134) antibody. Study conclusions and caveats: Expanded clones belonging to CD8+ T cells outnumbered, on average, those of CD4+. Some nonresponders additionally presented with little normalized T-cell clonal expansion.

Produced via immunoSEQ multiplex PCR; TCRdb's table is partial and in-frame only. The table lists some 50,000 clones, 84% of them singletons, with roughly 4.5% in the top ten. The J gene is TRBJ2-3, the V gene TRBV4-3, with 9 positions matching TRBD1. The source is an adult with an advanced solid tumor such as melanoma, head and neck, liver or kidney cancer. Here the sequenced sample was CD4+ or CD8+ T cells sorted from blood, taken in a trial of the OX40 agonist ivuxolimab. Here the CDR3 DNA reads TGCGCCAGCAGCCAAGAAACGTCTCCCGGGACAGGGTTTACAGATACGCAGTATTTT. Translation gives CASSQETSPGTGFTDTQYF.